This TCR beta chain originates from a study of blood T cell repertoires in COVID-19 (TCRdb year 2020). At the level of the whole study: The collaborator samples originated in the United States, Italy and Spain and spanned the acute and convalescent phases of COVID-19. Samples came from the ongoing ImmuneRACE study (first 160 participants) plus 1,254 subjects from 6 global collaborators. Nearly every sample came with metadata listing a de-identified subject ID, COVID-19 status, age in years and sex. Subjects who had been exposed to COVID-19, were actively infected with it, or had recovered from it provided the deeply sampled blood TCRbeta repertoires that made up the dataset. The material from the prospective study consisted of cDNA or gDNA derived from T cells, B-cell-depleted T cells, or PBMCs. Where available, HLA class I and class II types were taken from metadata supplied by the sample provider and were not determined by assay-based typing. The repertoires were released in a freely available public database meant as a resource for research on the immune response to SARS-CoV-2.

TCRbeta CDR3 regions were amplified from genomic DNA by means of the immunoSEQ Assay, a bias-controlled multiplex PCR. The paper's processing steps were these. The number of nucleated cells in each sample was estimated by amplification of reference gene primers within the assay. Sequence reads were collapsed and filtered to measure the absolute abundance of every unique TCRbeta CDR3 rearrangement. For each sample, productive Simpson clonality was calculated by taking the square root of Simpson's diversity index across productive rearrangements. Imported from immuneACCESS, the table was reduced by TCRdb to in-frame sequences with V and J called. These copies leave out some clones; in studies compared against another copy, an unresolved V gene accounts for under half, and the cause of the remainder is not known. Clone size and V and J calls were adopted from that table, with D and trimming inferred from the DNA. This sample gives 200,000 to 250,000 clones in total; 86% of them show up just once. Less than 4.5% of the sample comes from the top ten.

A note on this clone: No antigen is known for it. No base quality information exists; no much larger clone differs at one position.

Participants in the prospective study were enrolled through a virtual design, were aged about 18 to 100 years, and lived in 24 United States geographic areas. Cohort assignment in the prospective study relied on participant-reported clinical history from a screening survey and a study questionnaire. Mobile phlebotomists in the prospective study collected whole blood, serum and a nasopharyngeal or oropharyngeal swab from every participant. Prospective study participants could optionally give additional blood draws and questionnaires over an approximately 2-month period. Before DNA extraction, prospective study blood samples were shipped either frozen or at room temperature. Results the study describes overall, beyond this receptor: The quantity of clinical and demographic metadata differed by source and by participant and was supplied without curation.

The CDR3 numbers 16 residues from cysteine through phenylalanine. Only CDR3 DNA is held: 48 bases, read in frame from base 1. The germline V gene sets CDR1 to LGHNA and CDR2 to YSLEER. Trimming takes 4 bases off V and 0 bases off J; junction bases not matched to a gene: 8. Recombination linked TRBV4-3 to TRBJ2-5, with TRBD2 identical over 7 junction bases. The sequence was obtained from a woman aged 35 to 49 with acute COVID-19. The source material was PBMCs or T cells enriched from blood (not recorded which). The CDR3 amino acid sequence is: CASSPRLAQYQETQYF. The sequence in DNA is TGCGCCAGCAGCCCCCGACTAGCCCAATACCAAGAGACCCAGTACTTC.